This TCR beta chain was recorded in a study of CD8 T cells in ankylosing spondylitis. Study-level results: Disease-linked clones reportedly showed significant enrichment in matched ankylosing spondylitis synovial fluid. Clones linked to disease, bearing a CD8+ phenotype, were relatively rare in peripheral blood.

Quantitative 5'-RACE with molecular barcodes produced the TCR beta libraries. TCRdb re-derived calls from the 5' RACE reads in MiXCR, one entry per CDR3 protein. The sample includes nearly 250,000 distinct CDR3 sequences, about 30% seen only once; the top ten take 3.5% to 4.5%. About this clonotype: Its cognate antigen is unknown.

Source material: blood, either unsorted or a sorted T cell fraction (not recorded which). The origin of this receptor is a male donor with ankylosing spondylitis or in good health (not recorded which).

The CDR3 reads CASSLNLIGTVYSPLHF. In DNA, the CDR3 is TGTGCCAGCAGCCTGAACTTGATCGGGACAGTATACTCACCCCTCCACTTT. This rearrangement joins TRBV12-3 or TRBV12-4 to TRBJ1-6, with 7 bases that match TRBD1. The CDR3 has 17 residues. V lost 6 bases to trimming and J lost 10 bases; unmatched junction nucleotides: 18.